Included here is one T cell receptor beta chain sequence, with context. The antigen remains unidentified. This record comes from a study of sequential checkpoint blockade in melanoma. The ends were cut back, 7 bases at V and 5 bases at J, with 11 bases in the middle. In germline, CDR1 is MNHGY, CDR2 SAAAGT. This CDR3 contains 12 residues. Produced via immunoSEQ multiplex PCR; TCRdb's table is partial and in-frame only. The table shows about 21,000 clones, with around 25% occurring only once. Study-wide results and caveats: Pretreatment TIL clonality tracked with response in the nivolumab-first arm.

Treatment: randomized to nivolumab then ipilimumab (arm A) or the reverse (arm B). The sequences come from tumor tissue (inferred from file names), collected from a patient given nivolumab and ipilimumab in sequence. V usage is TRBV6-8 and J usage is TRBJ2-5, with D uncertain. The receptor's source is a human donor with melanoma. CDR3 loop: CASTSSGETQYF. The CDR3 DNA follows: TGTGCCAGCACCTCATCCGGGGAGACCCAGTACTTC.